The rows below give T cell receptor beta chains drawn from one sample of a study of CD8+CD57+ T cells in acquired aplastic anemia. TCRdb ran MiXCR on the reads and lists one entry per CDR3 protein. Among 400,000 to 600,000 distinct CDR3 sequences listed, approximately 33% were seen once. Sequenced sample: sorted CD4+, CD8+, or CD8+CD57+ T cells (not recorded which) from PBMCs. Receptor source: a human donor with aplastic anemia. Both conserved end residues are part of each CDR3. The order of the fields is D gene, V gene, clone size, J gene, CDR3 protein, CDR3 DNA. The D gene is left open where the match is weak. Clone size is shown for a subset of rows, as once, few, many or a class of expanded clone.

d_gene: -
v_gene: TRBV7-3
abundance: few
j_gene: TRBJ2-1
CDR3aa: CASSPMTRLFGGEQFF
CDR3nt: TGTGCCAGCAGCCCAATGACACGTCTTTTTGGGGGTGAGCAGTTCTTC

d_gene: -
v_gene: TRBV7-9
abundance: -
j_gene: TRBJ1-1
CDR3aa: CASGGAVDTEAFF
CDR3nt: TGTGCCAGCGGGGGGGCGGTTGACACTGAAGCTTTCTTT

d_gene: -
v_gene: TRBV12-5
abundance: many
j_gene: TRBJ1-6
CDR3aa: CASGPAGSPLHF
CDR3nt: TGTGCTAGTGGTCCCGCGGGGTCACCCCTCCACTTT

d_gene: TRBD1
v_gene: TRBV2
abundance: many
j_gene: TRBJ1-1
CDR3aa: CASTDRGRTEAFF
CDR3nt: TGTGCCAGCACGGACAGGGGGAGGACTGAAGCTTTCTTT

d_gene: -
v_gene: TRBV9
abundance: -
j_gene: TRBJ2-6
CDR3aa: CASSEYSGANVLTF
CDR3nt: TGTGCCAGCAGCGAATATTCTGGGGCCAACGTCCTGACTTTC

d_gene: -
v_gene: TRBV10-3
abundance: -
j_gene: TRBJ1-1
CDR3aa: CATGGFPGFTEAFF
CDR3nt: TGTGCCACCGGTGGGTTCCCAGGTTTCACTGAAGCTTTCTTT

d_gene: TRBD1
v_gene: TRBV5-1
abundance: many
j_gene: TRBJ1-3
CDR3aa: CASSGQGGNTIYF
CDR3nt: TGCGCCAGCAGCGGACAGGGAGGGAACACCATATATTTT

d_gene: -
v_gene: TRBV9
abundance: many
j_gene: TRBJ2-7
CDR3aa: CASSPRAASLTHEQYF
CDR3nt: TGTGCCAGCAGCCCCCGTGCGGCCTCCCTCACCCACGAGCAGTACTTC

d_gene: -
v_gene: TRBV24-1
abundance: many
j_gene: TRBJ1-5
CDR3aa: CATSDSGANQPQHF
CDR3nt: TGTGCCACCAGTGATTCAGGGGCCAATCAGCCCCAGCATTTT

d_gene: -
v_gene: TRBV14
abundance: many
j_gene: TRBJ2-7
CDR3aa: CASSPHITYEQYF
CDR3nt: TGTGCCAGCAGCCCACATATTACCTACGAGCAGTACTTC

d_gene: -
v_gene: TRBV9
abundance: -
j_gene: TRBJ2-1
CDR3aa: CASSPSGLGYNEQFF
CDR3nt: TGTGCCAGCAGCCCCTCAGGTCTGGGGTACAATGAGCAGTTCTTC

d_gene: TRBD1
v_gene: TRBV11-3
abundance: -
j_gene: TRBJ2-5
CDR3aa: CASSQRQGVVETQYF
CDR3nt: TGTGCCAGCAGCCAGAGACAGGGTGTGGTAGAGACCCAGTACTTC

d_gene: -
v_gene: TRBV7-9
abundance: few
j_gene: TRBJ1-1
CDR3aa: CASSLERVSVAEAFF
CDR3nt: TGTGCCAGCAGCTTAGAAAGGGTTTCCGTCGCTGAAGCTTTCTTT

d_gene: -
v_gene: TRBV24-1
abundance: -
j_gene: TRBJ1-2
CDR3aa: CATSGPSRHYGYTF
CDR3nt: TGTGCCACCAGTGGCCCTAGCAGACACTATGGCTACACCTTC

d_gene: -
v_gene: TRBV5-5
abundance: -
j_gene: TRBJ1-1
CDR3aa: CASSLGGAVDEAFF
CDR3nt: TGTGCCAGCAGCTTGGGAGGGGCTGTTGATGAAGCTTTCTTT

d_gene: TRBD1
v_gene: TRBV6-1
abundance: few
j_gene: TRBJ1-1
CDR3aa: CASSGLTGVAFF
CDR3nt: TGTGCCAGCAGCGGACTGACAGGGGTAGCTTTCTTT

d_gene: -
v_gene: TRBV19
abundance: few
j_gene: TRBJ2-5
CDR3aa: CASSTGWAGKGVYQETQYF
CDR3nt: TGTGCCAGTAGTACCGGTTGGGCGGGGAAAGGGGTGTACCAAGAGACCCAGTACTTC

d_gene: -
v_gene: TRBV20-1
abundance: many
j_gene: TRBJ1-2
CDR3aa: CSAYRDVDGYTF
CDR3nt: TGCAGTGCCTACAGGGATGTCGATGGCTACACCTTC

d_gene: TRBD2
v_gene: TRBV4-2
abundance: -
j_gene: TRBJ2-1
CDR3aa: CASSQARGEWQFF
CDR3nt: TGTGCCAGCAGCCAAGCCCGGGGGGAATGGCAGTTCTTC

d_gene: TRBD1
v_gene: TRBV6-5
abundance: -
j_gene: TRBJ1-4
CDR3aa: CASSYWGQGKSPLFF
CDR3nt: TGTGCCAGCAGTTACTGGGGACAGGGGAAATCACCGCTATTTTTT

d_gene: -
v_gene: TRBV20-1
abundance: many
j_gene: TRBJ1-2
CDR3aa: CSAREVQTYGYTF
CDR3nt: TGCAGTGCTAGAGAGGTACAGACCTATGGCTACACCTTC

d_gene: -
v_gene: TRBV2
abundance: -
j_gene: TRBJ1-2
CDR3aa: CASSSSRGGNGGYTF
CDR3nt: TGTGCCAGCAGCTCGTCCCGCGGGGGGAACGGCGGCTACACCTTC

d_gene: -
v_gene: TRBV7-8
abundance: few
j_gene: TRBJ1-3
CDR3aa: CASSRAGRNTIYF
CDR3nt: TGTGCCAGCAGCCGGGCCGGCAGAAACACCATATATTTT

d_gene: -
v_gene: TRBV7-9
abundance: many
j_gene: TRBJ1-2
CDR3aa: CASRGGRIYGYTF
CDR3nt: TGTGCCAGCAGGGGGGGGCGGATCTATGGCTACACCTTC

d_gene: TRBD1
v_gene: TRBV10-3
abundance: many
j_gene: TRBJ1-1
CDR3aa: CAIRRDREGGNSEAFF
CDR3nt: TGTGCCATCAGGAGAGACAGGGAGGGAGGTAATTCTGAAGCTTTCTTT

d_gene: -
v_gene: TRBV29-1
abundance: -
j_gene: TRBJ1-2
CDR3aa: CSVRFQGPYGYTF
CDR3nt: TGCAGCGTTCGTTTTCAGGGGCCCTATGGCTACACCTTC

d_gene: TRBD1
v_gene: TRBV19
abundance: -
j_gene: TRBJ2-7
CDR3aa: CASSIVPGQGAYEQYF
CDR3nt: TGTGCCAGTAGTATAGTCCCGGGACAGGGGGCCTACGAGCAGTACTTC

d_gene: -
v_gene: TRBV7-3
abundance: once
j_gene: TRBJ1-1
CDR3aa: CASSPVTNTEAFF
CDR3nt: TGTGCCAGCAGCCCCGTAACCAACACTGAAGCTTTCTTT

d_gene: -
v_gene: TRBV7-6
abundance: many
j_gene: TRBJ2-1
CDR3aa: CASSLLGPYNEQFF
CDR3nt: TGTGCCAGCAGCCTACTGGGACCCTACAATGAGCAGTTCTTC

d_gene: TRBD1
v_gene: TRBV7-9
abundance: -
j_gene: TRBJ1-4
CDR3aa: CASRRTGGNEKLFF
CDR3nt: TGTGCCAGCAGACGGACAGGGGGTAATGAAAAACTGTTTTTT

d_gene: -
v_gene: TRBV24-1
abundance: many
j_gene: TRBJ1-5
CDR3aa: CATSVWGNQPQHF
CDR3nt: TGTGCCACCAGTGTTTGGGGCAATCAGCCCCAGCATTTT

d_gene: TRBD1
v_gene: TRBV6-1
abundance: many
j_gene: TRBJ2-7
CDR3aa: CASSRGQGSYEQYF
CDR3nt: TGTGCCAGCAGTCGGGGACAGGGCTCCTACGAGCAGTACTTC

d_gene: -
v_gene: TRBV5-1
abundance: few
j_gene: TRBJ2-7
CDR3aa: CASSTGTEPYEQYF
CDR3nt: TGCGCCAGCAGCACTGGGACCGAACCCTACGAGCAGTACTTC

d_gene: -
v_gene: TRBV29-1
abundance: few
j_gene: TRBJ1-2
CDR3aa: CSVDGYGYTF
CDR3nt: TGCAGCGTTGATGGCTATGGCTACACCTTC

d_gene: -
v_gene: TRBV12-3/TRBV12-4
abundance: -
j_gene: TRBJ1-2
CDR3aa: CASNTAGTRGYTF
CDR3nt: TGTGCCAGCAATACAGCAGGGACCCGTGGCTACACCTTC

d_gene: TRBD2
v_gene: TRBV9
abundance: -
j_gene: TRBJ2-5
CDR3aa: CAWGLAGGQTQYF
CDR3nt: TGTGCCTGGGGACTAGCGGGAGGCCAGACCCAGTACTTC

d_gene: TRBD2
v_gene: TRBV15
abundance: -
j_gene: TRBJ2-7
CDR3aa: CATSRDGGGTAYEQYF
CDR3nt: TGTGCCACCAGCAGAGATGGGGGGGGGACCGCCTACGAGCAGTACTTC

d_gene: TRBD2
v_gene: TRBV7-8
abundance: -
j_gene: TRBJ2-5
CDR3aa: CASSLPGLAGAGTQYF
CDR3nt: TGTGCCAGCAGCCTCCCCGGACTAGCGGGGGCGGGGACCCAGTACTTC

d_gene: TRBD1
v_gene: TRBV9
abundance: -
j_gene: TRBJ1-1
CDR3aa: CASSGLRDRGRTFTEAFF
CDR3nt: TGTGCCAGCAGCGGACTCCGGGACAGGGGGCGGACTTTCACTGAAGCTTTCTTT

d_gene: TRBD1
v_gene: TRBV19
abundance: -
j_gene: TRBJ1-5
CDR3aa: CAWESGTGGIQPQHF
CDR3nt: TGTGCCTGGGAAAGTGGGACAGGGGGCATTCAGCCCCAGCATTTT

d_gene: TRBD2
v_gene: TRBV11-1
abundance: few
j_gene: TRBJ2-1
CDR3aa: CASSAIRGLAGDEQFF
CDR3nt: TGTGCCAGCAGCGCGATACGGGGACTAGCGGGGGATGAGCAGTTCTTC

d_gene: -
v_gene: TRBV5-1
abundance: few
j_gene: TRBJ2-5
CDR3aa: CASSGTTQETQYF
CDR3nt: TGCGCCAGCAGCGGAACAACCCAAGAGACCCAGTACTTC

d_gene: -
v_gene: TRBV10-1
abundance: many
j_gene: TRBJ2-7
CDR3aa: CASSELGEGEYEQYF
CDR3nt: TGCGCCAGCAGTGAGTTGGGTGAGGGGGAATACGAGCAGTACTTC

d_gene: -
v_gene: TRBV7-2
abundance: -
j_gene: TRBJ2-7
CDR3aa: CACAPRVSEQYF
CDR3nt: TGTGCCTGTGCCCCAAGGGTTTCCGAGCAGTACTTC

d_gene: TRBD1
v_gene: TRBV2
abundance: -
j_gene: TRBJ1-4
CDR3aa: CASSQTGVGNEKLFF
CDR3nt: TGTGCCAGCAGCCAGACAGGGGTTGGTAATGAAAAACTGTTTTTT